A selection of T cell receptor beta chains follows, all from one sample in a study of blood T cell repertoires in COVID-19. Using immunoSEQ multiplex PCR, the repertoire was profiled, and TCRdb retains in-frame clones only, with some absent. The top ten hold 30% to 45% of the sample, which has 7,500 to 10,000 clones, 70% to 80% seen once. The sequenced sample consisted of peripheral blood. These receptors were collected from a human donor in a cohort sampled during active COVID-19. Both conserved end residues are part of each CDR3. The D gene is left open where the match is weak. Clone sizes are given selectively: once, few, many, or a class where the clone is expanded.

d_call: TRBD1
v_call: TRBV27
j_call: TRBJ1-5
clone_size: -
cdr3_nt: TGTGCCAGCAGAAAACAGGGGGGGGGCAATCAGCCCCAGCATTTT
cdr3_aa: CASRKQGGGNQPQHF

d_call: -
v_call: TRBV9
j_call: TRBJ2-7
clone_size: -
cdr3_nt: TGTGCCAGCAGCGTAGAGGCCAGGGAATACGAGCAGTACTTC
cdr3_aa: CASSVEAREYEQYF

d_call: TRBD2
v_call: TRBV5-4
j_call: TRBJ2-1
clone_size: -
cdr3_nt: TGTGCCAGCAGCTTGGCCAGCGGGGGGAACAATGAGCAGTTCTTC
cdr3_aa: CASSLASGGNNEQFF

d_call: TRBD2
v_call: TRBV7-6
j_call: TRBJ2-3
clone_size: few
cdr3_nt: TGTGCCAGCAGCTTGCCGTCTAGCGGGGGGGCCCAAGATACGCAGTATTTT
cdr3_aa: CASSLPSSGGAQDTQYF

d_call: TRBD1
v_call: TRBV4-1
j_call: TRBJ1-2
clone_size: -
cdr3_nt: TGCGCCAGCAGCCAGGAGGGACAGCTCTATGGCTACACCTTC
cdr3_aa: CASSQEGQLYGYTF

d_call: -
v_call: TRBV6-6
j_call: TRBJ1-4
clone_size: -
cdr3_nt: TGTGCCAGCACGGACCCGACAGATCCTAATGAAAAACTGTTTTTT
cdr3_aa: CASTDPTDPNEKLFF

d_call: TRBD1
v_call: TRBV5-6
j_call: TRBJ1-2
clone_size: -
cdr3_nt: TGTGCCAGCAGCAATCAGGGGGCTAACTATGGCTACACCTTC
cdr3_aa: CASSNQGANYGYTF

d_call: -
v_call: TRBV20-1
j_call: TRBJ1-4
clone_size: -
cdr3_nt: TGCAGTGCTAGTCTATTCAGGGGCTTGGGGGAAAAACTGTTTTTT
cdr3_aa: CSASLFRGLGEKLFF

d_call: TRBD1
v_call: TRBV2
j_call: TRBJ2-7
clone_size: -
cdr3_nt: TGTGCCAGCAGTGAAGGACAGGGGGCGTGGGAGCAGTACTTC
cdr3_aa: CASSEGQGAWEQYF

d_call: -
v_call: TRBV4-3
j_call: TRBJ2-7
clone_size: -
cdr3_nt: TGCGCCAGCAGCCAAGGCGACTGGGGGACTGAGGACGAGCAGTACTTC
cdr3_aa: CASSQGDWGTEDEQYF

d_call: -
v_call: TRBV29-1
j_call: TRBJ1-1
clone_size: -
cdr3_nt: TGCAGCGCACGGGCAGGGGCAGGAGGAACTGAAGCTTTCTTT
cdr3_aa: CSARAGAGGTEAFF

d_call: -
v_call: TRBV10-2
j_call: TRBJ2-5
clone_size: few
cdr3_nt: TGCGCCAGCACCGGGGTGTCCGGGGAGCCCCAGTACTTC
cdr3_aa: CASTGVSGEPQYF

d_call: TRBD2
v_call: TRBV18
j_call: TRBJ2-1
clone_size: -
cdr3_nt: TGTGCCAGCTCACCCACTAGCGGGGGGGGCAATGAGCAGTTCTTC
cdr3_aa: CASSPTSGGGNEQFF

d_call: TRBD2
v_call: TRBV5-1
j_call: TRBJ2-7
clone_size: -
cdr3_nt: TGCGCCAGCAGCTTTAGCGGGGGGGCTACCCACTACGAGCAGTACTTC
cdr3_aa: CASSFSGGATHYEQYF

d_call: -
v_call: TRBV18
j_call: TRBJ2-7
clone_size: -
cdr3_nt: TGTGCCAGCTCACCACGGCAAGACTACGAGCAGTACTTC
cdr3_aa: CASSPRQDYEQYF

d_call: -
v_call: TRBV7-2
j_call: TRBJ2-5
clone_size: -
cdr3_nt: TGTGCCAGCAGTTCAGGGTTTCGAGAGACCCAGTACTTC
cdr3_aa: CASSSGFRETQYF

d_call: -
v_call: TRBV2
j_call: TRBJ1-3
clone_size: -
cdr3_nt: TGTGCCAGCAGTGAAGACCCAGGGTCCGGAAACACCATATATTTT
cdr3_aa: CASSEDPGSGNTIYF

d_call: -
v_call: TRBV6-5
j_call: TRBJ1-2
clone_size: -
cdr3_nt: TGTGCCAGCGGCCGGAGCTATGGCTACACCTTC
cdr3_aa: CASGRSYGYTF

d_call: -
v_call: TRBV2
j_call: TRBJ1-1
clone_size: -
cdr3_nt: TGTGCCAGCAGTTTCACCACAGGGAACACTGAAGCTTTCTTT
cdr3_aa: CASSFTTGNTEAFF

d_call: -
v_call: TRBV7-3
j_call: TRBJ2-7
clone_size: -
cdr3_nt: TGTGCCAGCAGCTTAAGGGCAGGTATGGACTACGAGCAGTACTTC
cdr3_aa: CASSLRAGMDYEQYF

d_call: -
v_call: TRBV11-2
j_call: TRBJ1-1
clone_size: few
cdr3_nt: TGTGCCAGCAGCTTAGATTCGGGGAGAGAAGCTTTCTTT
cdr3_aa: CASSLDSGREAFF

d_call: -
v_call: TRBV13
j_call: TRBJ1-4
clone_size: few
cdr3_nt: TGTGCCAGCAGCTTAGAAGGGGTAGGAACTAATGAAAAACTGTTTTTT
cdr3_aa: CASSLEGVGTNEKLFF

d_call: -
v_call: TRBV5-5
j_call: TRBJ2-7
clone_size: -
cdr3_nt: TGTGCCAGCAACCCCTGGGGCAGGTCCTTCGAGCAGTACTTC
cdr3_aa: CASNPWGRSFEQYF

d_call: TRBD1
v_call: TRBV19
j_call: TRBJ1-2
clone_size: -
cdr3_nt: TGTGCCAGCAAACCGGGACAGAATAACTATGGCTACACCTTC
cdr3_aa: CASKPGQNNYGYTF

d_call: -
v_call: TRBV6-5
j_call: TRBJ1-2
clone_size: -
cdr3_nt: TGTGCCAGCAGTACATGGGACACCGAGGGGATTGGCTACACCTTC
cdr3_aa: CASSTWDTEGIGYTF

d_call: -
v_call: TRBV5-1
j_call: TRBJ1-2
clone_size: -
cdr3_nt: TGCGCCAGCAGCTTGGCCTTGACAGGAGATTATGGCTACACCTTC
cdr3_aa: CASSLALTGDYGYTF

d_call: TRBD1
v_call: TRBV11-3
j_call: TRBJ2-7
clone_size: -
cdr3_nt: TGTGCCAGCAGCCCTGGACAGGGGGCAAACTACGAGCAGTACTTC
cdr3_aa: CASSPGQGANYEQYF

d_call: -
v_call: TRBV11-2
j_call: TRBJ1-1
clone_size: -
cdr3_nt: TGTGCCAGCAGCCGACAGGTTGACACTGAAGCTTTCTTT
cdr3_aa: CASSRQVDTEAFF

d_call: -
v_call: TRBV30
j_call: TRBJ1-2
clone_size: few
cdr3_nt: TGTGCCTTACAGGGTTGGGGCTACACCTTC
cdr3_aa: CALQGWGYTF

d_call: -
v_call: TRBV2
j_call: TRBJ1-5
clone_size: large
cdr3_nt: TGTGCCAGCAGTGAAGCGACTTGGGAGCCCCAGCATTTT
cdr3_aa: CASSEATWEPQHF

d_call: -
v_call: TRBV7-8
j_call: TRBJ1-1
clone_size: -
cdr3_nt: TGTGCCAGCAGCTTAAGGGCAGGGGTTATGAACACTGAAGCTTTCTTT
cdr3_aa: CASSLRAGVMNTEAFF

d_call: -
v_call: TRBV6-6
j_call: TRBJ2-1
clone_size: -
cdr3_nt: TGTGCCAGCACCCAACCAGGGGCCTACAATGAGCAGTTCTTC
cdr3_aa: CASTQPGAYNEQFF

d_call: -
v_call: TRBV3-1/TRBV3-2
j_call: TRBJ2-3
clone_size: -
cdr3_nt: TGTGCCAGCAGCCAATCCCTCGCCGCGAGAGATACGCAGTATTTT
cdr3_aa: CASSQSLAARDTQYF